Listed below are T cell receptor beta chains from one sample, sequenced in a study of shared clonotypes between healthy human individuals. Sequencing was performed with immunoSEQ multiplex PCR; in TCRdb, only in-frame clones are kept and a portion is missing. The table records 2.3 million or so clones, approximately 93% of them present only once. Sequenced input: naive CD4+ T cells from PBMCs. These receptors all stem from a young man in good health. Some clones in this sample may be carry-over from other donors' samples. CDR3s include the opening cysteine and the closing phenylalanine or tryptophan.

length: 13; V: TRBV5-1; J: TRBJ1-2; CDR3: CASSLVSDYGYTF
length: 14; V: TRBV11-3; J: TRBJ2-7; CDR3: CASSPSGASDEQYF
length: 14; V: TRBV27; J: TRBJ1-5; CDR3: CASSFLGLDQPQHF
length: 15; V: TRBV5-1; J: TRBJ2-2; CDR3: CASSGLAGRPGELFF
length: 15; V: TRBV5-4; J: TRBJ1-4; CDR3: CASSSQGANNEKLFF
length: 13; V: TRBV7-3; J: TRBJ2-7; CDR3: CASSPGQGSEQYF
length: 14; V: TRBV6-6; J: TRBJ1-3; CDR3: CASSGETAGNTIYF
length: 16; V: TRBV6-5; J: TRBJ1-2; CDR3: CASSYSGQGVNYGYTF
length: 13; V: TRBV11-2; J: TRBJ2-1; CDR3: CASSLIITGEQFF
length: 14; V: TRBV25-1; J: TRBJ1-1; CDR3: CASRGQGAIAEAFF
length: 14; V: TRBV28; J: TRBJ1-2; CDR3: CASSIGTAPSGYTF
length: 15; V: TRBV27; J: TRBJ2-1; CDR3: CASSRLAGGYNEQFF
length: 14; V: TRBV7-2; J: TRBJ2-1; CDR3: CASTFSGSYNEQFF
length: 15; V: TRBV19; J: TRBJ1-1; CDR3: CASSIGTGLNTEAFF
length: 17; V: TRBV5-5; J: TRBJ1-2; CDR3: CASSSRTGGRANYGYTF
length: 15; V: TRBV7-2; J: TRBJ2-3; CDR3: CASSPQSGTTDTQYF
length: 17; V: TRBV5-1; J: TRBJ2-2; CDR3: CASSFLAGEWYTGELFF
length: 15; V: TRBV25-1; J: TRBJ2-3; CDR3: CASSVKTGGPDTQYF
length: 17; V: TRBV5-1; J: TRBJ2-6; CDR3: CASSFYVVGAGANVLTF
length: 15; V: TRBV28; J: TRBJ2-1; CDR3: CASSETSGRYNEQFF
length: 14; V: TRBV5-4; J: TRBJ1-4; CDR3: CASSLGQSNEKLFF
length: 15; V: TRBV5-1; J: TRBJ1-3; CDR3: CASSWDREFGNTIYF
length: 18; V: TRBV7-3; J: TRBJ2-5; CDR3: CASSFVSTGTGVQETQYF
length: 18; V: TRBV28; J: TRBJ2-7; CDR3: CASSLPGTSGTLSYEQYF
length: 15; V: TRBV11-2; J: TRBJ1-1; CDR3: CASSPTGGGYTEAFF
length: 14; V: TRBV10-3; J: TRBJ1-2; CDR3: CAISAWTGEDGYTF
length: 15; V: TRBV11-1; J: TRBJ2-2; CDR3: CASSMDRGHTGELFF